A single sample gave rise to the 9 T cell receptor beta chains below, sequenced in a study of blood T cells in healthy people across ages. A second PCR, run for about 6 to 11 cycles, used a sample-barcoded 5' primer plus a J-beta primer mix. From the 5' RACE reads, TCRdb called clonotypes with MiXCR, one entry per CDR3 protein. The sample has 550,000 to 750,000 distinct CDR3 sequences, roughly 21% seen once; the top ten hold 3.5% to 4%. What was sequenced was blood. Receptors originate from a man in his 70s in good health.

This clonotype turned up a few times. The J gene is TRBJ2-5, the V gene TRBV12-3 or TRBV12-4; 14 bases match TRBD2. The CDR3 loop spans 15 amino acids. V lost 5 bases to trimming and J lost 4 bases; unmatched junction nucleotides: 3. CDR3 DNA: TGTGCCAGCAGTGGGACTAGCGGGAGAGGAGAGACCCAGTACTTC. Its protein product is CASSGTSGRGETQYF.

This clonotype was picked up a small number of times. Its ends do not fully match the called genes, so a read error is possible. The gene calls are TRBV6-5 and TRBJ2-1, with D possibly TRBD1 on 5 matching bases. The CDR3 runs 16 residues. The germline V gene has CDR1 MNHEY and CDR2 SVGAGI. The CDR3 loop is CVSSPSWGPPYNEQFF. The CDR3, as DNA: TGTGTCAGCAGTCCCTCGTGGGGCCCACCCTACAATGAGCAGTTCTTC.

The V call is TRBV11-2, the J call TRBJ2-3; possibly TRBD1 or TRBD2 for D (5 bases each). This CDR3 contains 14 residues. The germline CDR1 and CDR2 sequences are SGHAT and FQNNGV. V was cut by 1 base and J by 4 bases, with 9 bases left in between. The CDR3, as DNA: TGTGCCAGCAGCTTAGGGGACCGACCAGATACGCAGTATTTT. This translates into CASSLGDRPDTQYF.

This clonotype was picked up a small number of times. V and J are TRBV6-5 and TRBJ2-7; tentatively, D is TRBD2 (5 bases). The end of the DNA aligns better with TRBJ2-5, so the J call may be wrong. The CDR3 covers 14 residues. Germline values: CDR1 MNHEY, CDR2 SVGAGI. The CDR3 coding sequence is TGTGCCAGCAGTTACACTGGTGGGAGACAGACCCAGTACTTC. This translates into CASSYTGGRQTQYF.

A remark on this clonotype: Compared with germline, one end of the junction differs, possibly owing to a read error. DNA of the CDR3: TGTGCCAGCTCACCAACAGGCGCTGGAAACACCATATACTTT. This sequence encodes CASSPTGAGNTIYF. This chain connects TRBV18 to TRBJ1-3; D may be TRBD1 (5 bases). Germline CDR1 and CDR2: KGHSH and LQKENI. The CDR3 is made up of 14 amino acids.

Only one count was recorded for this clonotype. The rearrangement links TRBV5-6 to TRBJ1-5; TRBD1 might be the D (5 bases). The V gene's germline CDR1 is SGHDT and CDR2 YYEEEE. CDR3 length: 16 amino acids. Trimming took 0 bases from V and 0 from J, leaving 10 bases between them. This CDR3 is CASSLGGMVSNQPQHF. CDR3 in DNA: TGTGCCAGCAGCTTGGGGGGCATGGTTAGCAATCAGCCCCAGCATTTT.

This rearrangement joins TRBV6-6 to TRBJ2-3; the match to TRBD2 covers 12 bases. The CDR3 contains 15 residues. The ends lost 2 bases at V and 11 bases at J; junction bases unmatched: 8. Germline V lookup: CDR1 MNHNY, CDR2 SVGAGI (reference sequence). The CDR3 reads CASSYQRTSGAGQYF. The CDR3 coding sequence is TGTGCCAGCAGTTACCAGAGGACTAGCGGGGCAGGGCAGTATTTT.

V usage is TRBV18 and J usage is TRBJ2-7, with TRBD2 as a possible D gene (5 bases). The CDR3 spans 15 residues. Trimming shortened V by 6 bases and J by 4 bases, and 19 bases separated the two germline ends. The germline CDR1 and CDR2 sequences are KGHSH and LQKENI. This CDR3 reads CASSFRPRVGYEQYF. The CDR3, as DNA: TGTGCCAGCTCTTTCCGTCCGCGGGTCGGATACGAGCAGTACTTC.

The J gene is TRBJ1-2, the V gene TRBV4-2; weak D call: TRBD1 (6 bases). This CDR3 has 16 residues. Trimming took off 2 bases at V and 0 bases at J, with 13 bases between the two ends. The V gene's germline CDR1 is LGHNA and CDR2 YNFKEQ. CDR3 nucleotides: TGTGCCAGCAGCCAAAATTCACAGGGTTCTAACTATGGCTACACCTTC. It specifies CASSQNSQGSNYGYTF.